These 26 T cell receptor beta chains originate from one sample sequenced in a study of shared clonotypes between healthy human individuals. Profiling relied on immunoSEQ multiplex PCR, and the TCRdb table lists in-frame clones only, not all of them. The table includes 2 million to 2.5 million clones, 95% detected once. The sequenced sample consisted of naive CD4+ T cells sorted from blood. This sample's subset: CD45RA+ positively selected. These receptors came from a man younger than 35 in good health.

CDR3 residues: CASSSPGTGRSGELFF. In DNA form, the CDR3 reads TGTGCCAGCAGTTCTCCGGGGACAGGGAGGTCCGGGGAGCTGTTTTTT. V gene TRBV6-5 combines with J gene TRBJ2-2, with TRBD1 matching 9 bases. CDR3 size: 16 residues. Germline loops: CDR1 MNHEY, CDR2 SVGAGI. V was pared by 4 bases and J by 6 bases, with 9 bases of the junction left unmatched.

The count of this clone is one. The chain couples TRBV6-5 to TRBJ1-4; D possibly corresponds to TRBD1 (5 bases). Germline CDR1 and CDR2: MNHEY and SVGAGI. Trimming stripped 2 bases from V and 0 bases from J, with 10 bases between. The length of the CDR3 is 16 residues. DNA of the CDR3: TGTGCCAGCAGTTACGGTACAGGAGCAACTAATGAAAAACTGTTTTTT. Protein: CASSYGTGATNEKLFF.

In the case of this clone: This sample includes further DNA sequences coding for the same CDR3. The gene calls are TRBV5-1 and TRBJ1-3; D is possibly TRBD1 (5 bases). There are 15 residues in the CDR3. Germline V gene sequence: CDR1 SGHRS, CDR2 YFSETQ. Between the trimmed V and J ends, which lost 0 bases and 3 bases, there was a span of 10 bases. This CDR3 is CASSLGQGFGNTIYF. CDR3 nucleotides: TGCGCCAGCAGCTTGGGGCAGGGATTTGGAAACACCATATATTTT. The full variable domain, in which reference TRBV5-1 and TRBJ1-3 provide the parts outside the CDR3, is KAGVTQTPRYLIKTRGQQVTLSCSPISGHRSVSWYQQTPGQGLQFLFEYFSETQRNKGNFPGRFSGRQFSNSRSEMNVSTLELGDSALYLCASSLGQGFGNTIYFGEGSWLTVV.

The chain joins TRBV6-5 to TRBJ1-4, with 8 bases matching TRBD1. J lost 6 bases, V lost 4 bases, and 7 bases had no gene match. CDR1 is MNHEY, CDR2 SVGAGI, per germline. This CDR3 is 15 amino acids long. Written as DNA, the CDR3 is TGTGCCAGCAGTTTTCAGACAGGGGTAGATGAAAAACTGTTTTTT. Residues: CASSFQTGVDEKLFF.

This chain links TRBV6-5 with TRBJ1-6; 7 bases match TRBD1. This CDR3 is built from 16 residues. Germline-derived CDR1 and CDR2 are MNHEY and SVGAGI. V gave up 4 bases and J gave up 7 bases; unmatched junction bases: 10. The CDR3 loop is CASSSPRTGANSPLHF. DNA of the CDR3: TGTGCCAGCAGTTCCCCCAGGACAGGAGCGAATTCACCCCTCCACTTT.

This chain joins TRBV10-1 and TRBJ2-5; TRBD1 is a possible D gene (5 bases). V dropped 2 bases and J dropped 1 base, with 14 bases sitting between them. Germline V gene data show CDR1 as WNHNN and CDR2 as SYGVQD (reference sequence). The CDR3 has 16 residues. CDR3 in amino acids: CASSEGLGARQETQYF. The CDR3 DNA follows: TGCGCCAGCAGTGAGGGGCTAGGGGCCCGCCAAGAGACCCAGTACTTC.

The rearrangement joins TRBV10-3 to TRBJ1-2; a possible D gene is TRBD1 (6 bases). Trimming removed 7 bases at V and 2 bases at J, with 14 bases between. The V gene's germline CDR1 is ENHRY and CDR2 SYGVKD. The CDR3 has 14 amino acids. The CDR3 region is CAINLQGSNYGYTF. CDR3 coding DNA: TGTGCCATCAATCTCCAGGGGTCCAACTATGGCTACACCTTC.

V usage is TRBV7-2 and J usage is TRBJ2-2; 13 nucleotides line up with TRBD2. The CDR3 consists of 15 residues. V was pared by 5 bases and J by 6 bases, with 3 bases of the junction left unmatched. Germline CDR1 reads SGHTA; CDR2 reads FQGNSA. CDR3 loop: CASSQTSGRAGELFF. The CDR3 DNA reads as TGTGCCAGCAGCCAAACTAGCGGGAGGGCCGGGGAGCTGTTTTTT.

The rearrangement uses TRBV30 and TRBJ1-3, with D unclear. CDR1 and CDR2 from the germline V gene are GTSNPN and SVGIG (reference sequence). Trimming cost V 3 bases and J 0 bases, with 6 bases left between them. This CDR3 is 13 amino acids long. CDR3 residues: CAWRGLSGNTIYF. CDR3 DNA sequence: TGTGCCTGGAGGGGCCTCTCTGGAAACACCATATATTTT.

The chain joins TRBV27 to TRBJ2-7; possibly TRBD2 for D (5 bases). Per the germline V gene, CDR1 is MNHEY and CDR2 is SMNVEV (reference sequence). V was trimmed by 3 bases and J by 6 bases, leaving 18 bases between them. The CDR3 covers 15 residues. The CDR3 spells CASSFRGGSASEQYF. The CDR3, as DNA: TGTGCCAGCAGTTTTCGGGGTGGGTCGGCCTCCGAGCAGTACTTC.

The gene calls are TRBV30 and TRBJ2-1, with D possibly being TRBD2 (5 bases). The V and J ends lost 0 bases and 6 bases respectively, with 9 bases between them. Germline lookup yields CDR1 GTSNPN and CDR2 SVGIG (reference sequence). The CDR3 runs to 13 residues. The CDR3 region has the DNA TGTGCCTGGAGTGTGTTTGCGGGCAATGAGCAGTTCTTC. It is translated as CAWSVFAGNEQFF.

The V gene is TRBV4-3, the J gene TRBJ1-5; possible D gene TRBD1, 5 bases. Germline V gene sequence: CDR1 LGHNA, CDR2 YSLEER. The CDR3 extends over 16 amino acids. Trimming pared 1 base from V and 2 bases from J, leaving 12 bases between. The CDR3 DNA sequence: TGCGCCAGCAGCCAAGGGAAGGGGTTGGGCAATCAGCCCCAGCATTTT. This translates into CASSQGKGLGNQPQHF.

The chain couples TRBV7-9 to TRBJ1-4; TRBD1 matches at 7 bases. Germline CDR1 reads SEHNR; CDR2 reads FQNEAQ (reference sequence). Germline trimming cut 5 bases from V and 3 bases from J; bases unmatched to any gene: 6. CDR3 length: 15 residues. CDR3 in DNA: TGTGCCAGCAGCACCGGGACAGTTGCTAATGAAAAACTGTTTTTT. This translates into CASSTGTVANEKLFF.

J is TRBJ2-7 and V is TRBV7-9; 7 bases map to TRBD1. Germline assignment: CDR1 SEHNR and CDR2 FQNEAQ (reference sequence). The CDR3 loop spans 15 amino acids. V lost 5 bases and J lost 2; bases outside the gene matches: 9. CDR3 DNA sequence: TGTGCCAGCAGCAGCCTGACAGGGTTCCCCTACGAGCAGTACTTC. Protein product: CASSSLTGFPYEQYF.

The chain recombines TRBV5-1 with TRBJ2-6; the match to TRBD1 covers 7 bases. The CDR3 contains 14 residues. V lost 3 bases and J lost 7; bases outside the gene matches: 4. Germline assignment: CDR1 SGHRS and CDR2 YFSETQ. The CDR3 DNA reads as TGCGCCAGCAGCTCCGGACAGGTCGCCAACGTCCTGACTTTC. Translation gives CASSSGQVANVLTF. The full variable domain, in which reference TRBV5-1 and TRBJ2-6 provide the parts outside the CDR3, is KAGVTQTPRYLIKTRGQQVTLSCSPISGHRSVSWYQQTPGQGLQFLFEYFSETQRNKGNFPGRFSGRQFSNSRSEMNVSTLELGDSALYLCASSSGQVANVLTFGAGSRLTVL.

The chain carries TRBV7-2 and TRBJ2-7, with D possibly TRBD2 on 6 matching bases. Germline lookup yields CDR1 SGHTA and CDR2 FQGNSA. The CDR3 has 14 amino acids. Trimming left V 0 bases short and J 4 bases short, with 10 bases between. This CDR3 reads CASSLAGGKYEQYF. CDR3 nucleotide sequence: TGTGCCAGCAGCTTAGCGGGAGGCAAATACGAGCAGTACTTC.

Concerning this clone itself: Other nucleotide sequences in the sample specify the same CDR3. V is TRBV29-1 and J is TRBJ2-3; TRBD2 is a possible D gene (5 bases). V lost 3 bases to trimming and J lost 0 bases, with 7 bases between them. The CDR3 covers 13 residues. Germline V gene lookup returns CDR1 SQVTM and CDR2 ANQGSEA. Here the CDR3 reads CSVDRGSTDTQYF. CDR3 coding DNA: TGCAGCGTTGATCGCGGGAGCACAGATACGCAGTATTTT.

This clone was found once. This chain joins TRBV5-6 and TRBJ1-2; D remains unclear. CDR1 is SGHDT and CDR2 is YYEEEE in the germline V gene. V lost 6 bases and J lost 0, with 12 bases in between. The CDR3 has 14 residues. The CDR3 spells CASTSDRANYGYTF. The CDR3 DNA reads TGTGCCAGCACCTCGGACCGAGCTAACTATGGCTACACCTTC.

With regard to this clone: Other nucleotide sequences from this sample produce the same CDR3. The chain employs TRBV7-9 and TRBJ2-5; 13 nucleotides match TRBD2. The CDR3 length is 16 residues. Germline CDR1 and CDR2: SEHNR and FQNEAQ (reference sequence). Germline trimming cut 6 bases from V and 2 bases from J; bases unmatched to any gene: 6. CDR3 DNA sequence: TGTGCCAGCAGTTCACCGGGACTAGCGGGGCAAGAGACCCAGTACTTC. It yields the protein CASSSPGLAGQETQYF.

The chain uses TRBV19 and TRBJ1-5; 8 positions agree with TRBD1. V shed 1 base and J 2 bases; nucleotides not matched to a gene: 7. The CDR3 length is 17 residues. The germline CDR1 and CDR2 sequences are LNHDA and SQIVND (reference sequence). The CDR3 DNA reads as TGTGCCAGTAGTATAGTGTTCAGGGGGCTGGGCAATCAGCCCCAGCATTTT. Its translation: CASSIVFRGLGNQPQHF.

Regarding this clone: A read error may account for a junction end that differs from germline. V is TRBV6-5 and J is TRBJ1-1, with a weak D call TRBD1 (5 bases). The CDR3 is made up of 16 amino acids. Germline CDR1 reads MNHEY; CDR2 reads SVGAGI. DNA of the CDR3: TGTGCCAGCAGCTACTCTTTCCAAGGGGTGAACACTGAAGCTTTCTTT. The encoded protein is CASSYSFQGVNTEAFF.

On this clone itself: Other DNA sequences in this sample translate to the same CDR3. CDR3 sequence: CASSLAVGSSYEQYF. DNA of the CDR3: TGCGCCAGCAGCTTGGCGGTAGGCTCCTCCTACGAGCAGTACTTC. This sequence joins TRBV5-1 and TRBJ2-7; the D is unclear. The CDR3 extends over 15 amino acids. V was shortened by 0 bases and J by 0 bases, with 10 bases between the two germline ends. Germline V gene data show CDR1 as SGHRS and CDR2 as YFSETQ.

With regard to this clone: The same CDR3 can be traced to other DNA sequences in this sample. V gene TRBV30 combines with J gene TRBJ1-5, with D tentatively TRBD1 (6 bases). Germline V gene data show CDR1 as GTSNPN and CDR2 as SVGIG (reference sequence). The CDR3 totals 13 residues. The V end lost 1 base, the J end lost 6 bases, and 10 bases lay between the germline ends. In DNA form, the CDR3 reads TGTGCCTGGAGTGCTCAGGGGAGTCAGCCCCAGCATTTT. Translating it yields CAWSAQGSQPQHF.

The rearrangement links TRBV5-6 to TRBJ1-3, with a weak D call TRBD1 (5 bases). Germline loops: CDR1 SGHDT, CDR2 YYEEEE. Trimming removed 2 bases from V and 4 bases from J, with 7 bases in between. This CDR3 has 13 residues. The CDR3 loop reads CASSFQGGNTIYF. The CDR3 DNA reads as TGTGCCAGCAGCTTTCAGGGAGGAAACACCATATATTTT.

The genes are TRBV5-6 and TRBJ2-7, with D maybe TRBD2 (6 bases). The V end lost 4 bases, the J end lost 3 bases, and 11 bases lay between the germline ends. The CDR3 is made up of 13 amino acids. Germline V gene sequence: CDR1 SGHDT, CDR2 YYEEEE. The CDR3 spells CASSLGGYYEQYF. The CDR3 region has the DNA TGTGCCAGCAGCCTCGGGGGATACTACGAGCAGTACTTC.

In the case of this clone: The same CDR3 is also encoded by other DNA sequences in this sample. This chain joins TRBV5-1 and TRBJ2-7; the D is unclear. The CDR3 runs 12 residues. CDR1 is SGHRS and CDR2 is YFSETQ in the germline V gene. V lost 4 bases, J lost 4 bases, and 9 bases lay in between. The CDR3 here is CASSSPGYEQYF. The CDR3 DNA reads as TGCGCCAGCAGCAGTCCCGGGTACGAGCAGTACTTC.